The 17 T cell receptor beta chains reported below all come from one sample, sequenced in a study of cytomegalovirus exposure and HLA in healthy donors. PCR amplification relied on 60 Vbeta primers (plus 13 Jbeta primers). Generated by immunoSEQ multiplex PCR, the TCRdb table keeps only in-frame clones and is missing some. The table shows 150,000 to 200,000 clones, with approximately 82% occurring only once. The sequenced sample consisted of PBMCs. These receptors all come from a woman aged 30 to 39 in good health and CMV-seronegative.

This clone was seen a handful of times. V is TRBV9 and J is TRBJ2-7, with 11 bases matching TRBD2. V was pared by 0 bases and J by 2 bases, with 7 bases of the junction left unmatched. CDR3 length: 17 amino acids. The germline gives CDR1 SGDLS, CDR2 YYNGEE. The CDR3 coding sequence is TGTGCCAGCAGCGTAGGGTCTGCGGGACTAGCGGCCTACGAGCAGTACTTC. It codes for CASSVGSAGLAAYEQYF.

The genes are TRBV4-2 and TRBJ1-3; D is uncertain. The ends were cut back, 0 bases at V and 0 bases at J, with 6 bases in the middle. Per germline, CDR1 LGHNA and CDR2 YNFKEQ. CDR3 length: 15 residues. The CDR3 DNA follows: TGTGCCAGCAGCCAAGAGAGGTACTCTGGAAACACCATATATTTT. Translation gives CASSQERYSGNTIYF.

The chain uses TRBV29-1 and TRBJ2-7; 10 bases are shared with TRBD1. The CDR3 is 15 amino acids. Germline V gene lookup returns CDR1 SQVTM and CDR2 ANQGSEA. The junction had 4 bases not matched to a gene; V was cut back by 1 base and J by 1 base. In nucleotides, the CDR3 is TGCAGCGTTGAAGTCCTGGGACAGGGGTCCTACGAGCAGTACTTC. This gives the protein CSVEVLGQGSYEQYF.

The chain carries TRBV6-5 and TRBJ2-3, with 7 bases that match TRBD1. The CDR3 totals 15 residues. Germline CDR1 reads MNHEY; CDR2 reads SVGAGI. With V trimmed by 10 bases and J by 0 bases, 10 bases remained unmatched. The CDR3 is CATSFRGTSTDTQYF. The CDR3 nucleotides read TGTGCCACCTCATTCAGGGGGACCAGCACAGATACGCAGTATTTT.

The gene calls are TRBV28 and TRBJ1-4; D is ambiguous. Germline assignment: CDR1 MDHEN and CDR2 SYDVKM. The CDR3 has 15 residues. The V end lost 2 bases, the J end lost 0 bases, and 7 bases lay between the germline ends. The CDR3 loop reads CASSLTATTNEKLFF. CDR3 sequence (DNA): TGTGCCAGCAGTTTAACAGCTACAACTAATGAAAAACTGTTTTTT.

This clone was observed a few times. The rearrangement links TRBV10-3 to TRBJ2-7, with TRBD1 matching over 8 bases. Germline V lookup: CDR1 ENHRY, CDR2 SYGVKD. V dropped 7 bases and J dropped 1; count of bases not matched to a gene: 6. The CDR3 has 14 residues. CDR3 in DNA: TGTGCCATCACGTCGGACAGGGTATCCTACGAGCAGTACTTC. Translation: CAITSDRVSYEQYF.

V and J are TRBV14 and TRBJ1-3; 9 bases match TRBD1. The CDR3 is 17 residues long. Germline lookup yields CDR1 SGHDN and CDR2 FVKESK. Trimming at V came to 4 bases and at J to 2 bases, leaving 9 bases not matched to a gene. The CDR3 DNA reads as TGTGCCAGCAGCCCCATTCCGGGACAGGGAGCTGGAAACACCATATATTTT. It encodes CASSPIPGQGAGNTIYF.

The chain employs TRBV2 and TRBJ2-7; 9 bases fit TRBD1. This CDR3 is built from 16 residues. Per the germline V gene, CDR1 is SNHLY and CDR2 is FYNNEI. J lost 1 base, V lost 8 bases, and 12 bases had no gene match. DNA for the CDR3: TGTGCCAGCGATAGGAAAAAGGGACAGGGATCCTACGAGCAGTACTTC. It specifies CASDRKKGQGSYEQYF. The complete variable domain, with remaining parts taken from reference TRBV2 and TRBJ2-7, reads EPEVTQTPSHQVTQMGQEVILRCVPISNHLYFYWYRQILGQKVEFLVSFYNNEISEKSEIFDDQFSVERPDGSNFTLKIRSTKLEDSAMYFCASDRKKGQGSYEQYFGPGTRLTVT.

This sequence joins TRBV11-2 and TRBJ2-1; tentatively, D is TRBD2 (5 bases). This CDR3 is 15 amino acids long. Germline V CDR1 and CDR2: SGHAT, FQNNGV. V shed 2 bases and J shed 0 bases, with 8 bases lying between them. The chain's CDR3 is CASSLSTNSYNEQFF. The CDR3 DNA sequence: TGTGCCAGCAGCTTATCGACTAACTCCTACAATGAGCAGTTCTTC.

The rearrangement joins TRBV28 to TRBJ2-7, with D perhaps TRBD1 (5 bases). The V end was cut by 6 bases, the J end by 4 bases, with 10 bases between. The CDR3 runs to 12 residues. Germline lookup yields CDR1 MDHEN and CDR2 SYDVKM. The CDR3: CASRTEQYEQYF. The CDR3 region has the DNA TGTGCCAGCAGGACAGAACAATACGAGCAGTACTTC.

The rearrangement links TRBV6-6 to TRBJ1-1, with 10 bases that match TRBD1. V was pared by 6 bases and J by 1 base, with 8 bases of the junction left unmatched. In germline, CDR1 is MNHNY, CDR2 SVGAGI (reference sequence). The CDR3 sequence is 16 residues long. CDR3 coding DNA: TGTGCCAGCAGAGAGACAGGGGGCGCATCGAACACTGAAGCTTTCTTT. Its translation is CASRETGGASNTEAFF.

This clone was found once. In DNA, the CDR3 is TGTGCCAGCTCACCAACAGGGGCCCCGGAGACCCAGTACTTC. Its translation is CASSPTGAPETQYF. This chain connects TRBV18 to TRBJ2-5, with 7 bases lining up with TRBD1. After removal of 2 bases from V and 5 bases from J, the junction contained 5 bases not matched to a gene. This CDR3 contains 14 residues. Germline V gene lookup returns CDR1 KGHSH and CDR2 LQKENI.

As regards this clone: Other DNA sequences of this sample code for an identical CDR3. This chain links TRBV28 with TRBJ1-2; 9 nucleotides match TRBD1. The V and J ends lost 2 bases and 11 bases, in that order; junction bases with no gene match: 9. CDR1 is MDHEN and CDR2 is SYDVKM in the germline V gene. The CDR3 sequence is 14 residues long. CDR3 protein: CASSLGDRVYGYTF. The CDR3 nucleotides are TGTGCCAGCAGTTTAGGGGACAGGGTTTACGGATACACCTTC.

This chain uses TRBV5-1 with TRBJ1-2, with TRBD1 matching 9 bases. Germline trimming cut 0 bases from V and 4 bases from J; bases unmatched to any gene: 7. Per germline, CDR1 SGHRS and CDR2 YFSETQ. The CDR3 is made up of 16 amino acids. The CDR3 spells CASSLATGGPAYGYTF. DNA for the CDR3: TGCGCCAGCAGCTTGGCCACAGGGGGCCCCGCCTATGGCTACACCTTC.

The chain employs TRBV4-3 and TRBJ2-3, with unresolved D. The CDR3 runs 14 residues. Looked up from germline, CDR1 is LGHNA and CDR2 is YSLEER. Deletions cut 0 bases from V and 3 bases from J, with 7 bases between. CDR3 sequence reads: CASSQDLRTDTQYF. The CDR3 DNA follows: TGCGCCAGCAGCCAAGATCTCCGGACAGATACGCAGTATTTT.

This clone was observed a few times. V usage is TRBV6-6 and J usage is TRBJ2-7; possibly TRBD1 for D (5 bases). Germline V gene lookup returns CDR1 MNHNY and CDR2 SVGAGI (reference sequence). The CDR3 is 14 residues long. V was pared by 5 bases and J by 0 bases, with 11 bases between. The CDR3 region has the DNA TGTGCCAGCAGTGGGGCGATGGGCTCCTACGAGCAGTACTTC. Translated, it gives CASSGAMGSYEQYF.

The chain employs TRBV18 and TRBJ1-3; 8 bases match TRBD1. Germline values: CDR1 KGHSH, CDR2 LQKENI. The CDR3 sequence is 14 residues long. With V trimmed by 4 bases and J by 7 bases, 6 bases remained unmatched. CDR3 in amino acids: CASSQDREANTIYF. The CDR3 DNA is TGTGCCAGCTCACAGGACAGGGAGGCGAACACCATATATTTT.